A selection of T cell receptor beta chains follows, all from one sample in a study of CD8+ T cells in alopecia areata. Method: immunoSEQ multiplex PCR; TCRdb's copy keeps in-frame clones and lacks some. The table records some 180,000 clones, about half of them present only once. Sequenced material: CD8+ T cells sorted from blood, taken around week 54, from a patient treated with tofacitinib. Receptor source: a human donor with alopecia areata. Each CDR3 is given with its conserved first and last residue. A D gene is named only where the DNA matches it firmly. Clone size is not always given. Where it is, it says once, few, many or a class for expanded clones.

v_gene	abundance	j_gene	d_gene	CDR3nt	CDR3aa
TRBV30	.	TRBJ2-2	.	TGTGCCTGGAGTACAGGGACCGGGGAGCTGTTTTTT	CAWSTGTGELFF
TRBV5-6	.	TRBJ2-3	.	TGTGCCAGCAGCTTGGGGGGTACGCAGTATTTT	CASSLGGTQYF
TRBV7-9	.	TRBJ1-2	.	TGTGCCATTCCGCGGGACGTAACTAACTATGGCTACACCTTC	CAIPRDVTNYGYTF
TRBV5-1	few	TRBJ1-2	.	TGCGCCAGCAGCTCGCAGGCCTATGGCTACACCTTC	CASSSQAYGYTF
TRBV27	.	TRBJ2-3	.	TGTGCCAGCAGTTTATCGTTCGGGGTCTGGGATACGCAGTATTTT	CASSLSFGVWDTQYF
TRBV9	few	TRBJ2-1	TRBD2	TGTGCCAGCAGCGTAGGGGCTGGACTAGCGGGGAATGAGCAGTTCTTC	CASSVGAGLAGNEQFF
TRBV4-2	.	TRBJ1-1	TRBD1	TGTGCCAGCAGCCAAGGACAGGGAAAAAACACTGAAGCTTTCTTT	CASSQGQGKNTEAFF
TRBV6-5	.	TRBJ2-1	.	TGTGCCAGCAGTTACTCTTCAGGGGAGTTCTACAATGAGCAGTTCTTC	CASSYSSGEFYNEQFF
TRBV13	.	TRBJ2-3	.	TGTGCCAGCAGCACCGGACTTGTCTCAGATACGCAGTATTTT	CASSTGLVSDTQYF
TRBV6-5	.	TRBJ2-2	.	TGTGCCATCAGTGAGGAACAGGCCGGCGGGGAGCTGTTTTTT	CAISEEQAGGELFF
TRBV6-5	.	TRBJ2-7	.	TGTGCCAGCAGTTACGGTTACTCGACAGTCTACGAGCAGTACTTC	CASSYGYSTVYEQYF
TRBV2	.	TRBJ2-2	.	TGTGCCAGCAGTGAAACGGCGGACCAAACAATAAACACCGGGGAGCTGTTTTTT	CASSETADQTINTGELFF
TRBV13	.	TRBJ2-7	TRBD2	TGTGCCAGCAGCCCCCAGCGGGGGAACTACGAGCAGTACTTC	CASSPQRGNYEQYF
TRBV19	.	TRBJ1-5	.	TGTGCCAGTAGTATAAGCGAGGGAGAGAGCAATCAGCCCCAGCATTTT	CASSISEGESNQPQHF
TRBV30	.	TRBJ2-7	.	TGTGCCTGGAGTCTGGGAAGCTACGAGCAGTACTTC	CAWSLGSYEQYF
TRBV10-2	.	TRBJ2-1	.	TGCGCCAGCAGGACGACTAGCTCCTACAATGAGCAGTTCTTC	CASRTTSSYNEQFF
TRBV5-1	.	TRBJ2-5	TRBD1	TGCGCCAGCACCGTAGGGACAGAAGAGACCCAGTACTTC	CASTVGTEETQYF
TRBV7-3	few	TRBJ1-1	.	TGTGCCAGCAGCTTAAGTGGGGGCGGCACTGAAGCTTTCTTT	CASSLSGGGTEAFF
TRBV9	.	TRBJ2-2	.	TGTGCCAGCAGCGTAGGCCCTCCGAACACCGGGGAGCTGTTTTTT	CASSVGPPNTGELFF
TRBV4-1	once	TRBJ1-1	.	TGCGCCAGCAGCCAAGGGGCGGGATGGACTGAAGCTTTCTTT	CASSQGAGWTEAFF
TRBV13	once	TRBJ2-5	.	TGTGCCAGCAGCTCATCGGACAGCGAATACGGTTCACAAGAGACCCAGTACTTC	CASSSSDSEYGSQETQYF
TRBV30	.	TRBJ1-5	TRBD1	TGTGCCTGGAGTACAGGGGGGGTCCAGCCCCAGCATTTT	CAWSTGGVQPQHF
TRBV29-1	few	TRBJ2-7	.	TGCAGCGTCCGGGCCGACGAGCAGTACTTC	CSVRADEQYF
TRBV30	.	TRBJ2-3	.	TGTGCCTGGAGTGTGGACAGCACAGATACGCAGTATTTT	CAWSVDSTDTQYF
TRBV6-5	.	TRBJ2-7	.	TGTGCCAGCAGTTCCCGTAGCTCCTACGAGCAGTACTTC	CASSSRSSYEQYF
TRBV7-9	few	TRBJ1-1	.	TGTGCCAGCAGCTTAGACGGCACTGAAGCTTTCTTT	CASSLDGTEAFF
TRBV29-1	few	TRBJ2-3	.	TGCAGCGTTGATCTGGGCCCGAGCACAGATACGCAGTATTTT	CSVDLGPSTDTQYF
TRBV29-1	few	TRBJ2-1	.	TGCAGCGTTGAAGGTCTTCCTACCCAGTCGAATGAGCAGTTCTTC	CSVEGLPTQSNEQFF
TRBV2	once	TRBJ2-5	.	TGTGCCAAACGGGGGGCCCTCGGAGAGACCCAGTACTTC	CAKRGALGETQYF
TRBV27	.	TRBJ2-2	.	TGTGCCAGCAGTCCGTTCTACACTGGCGGGGAGCTGTTTTTT	CASSPFYTGGELFF
TRBV2	once	TRBJ2-7	TRBD2	TGTGCCAGCAGTGAGGTCTCTAGCGGGGCCTACGAGCAGTACTTC	CASSEVSSGAYEQYF
TRBV13	few	TRBJ1-1	TRBD1	TGTGCCAGCAGCCCCGGGACAGGGGACACTGAAGCTTTCTTT	CASSPGTGDTEAFF
TRBV9	.	TRBJ2-1	TRBD2	TGTGCCAGCAGCCCACTCGGACTAGCGGGGGGTTGGAATGAGCAGTTCTTC	CASSPLGLAGGWNEQFF
TRBV5-1	.	TRBJ2-7	TRBD1	TGCGCCAGCAGCTTGTCGACAGGGGTCCGAGAGCAGTACTTC	CASSLSTGVREQYF
TRBV7-9	.	TRBJ1-1	TRBD1	TGTGCCAGCAGCGTTGAAAGGGGGCCGGCTTTCTTT	CASSVERGPAFF
TRBV5-6	.	TRBJ2-1	.	TGTGCCAGCAGCCACCGACAGGTTCCCTACAATGAGCAGTTCTTC	CASSHRQVPYNEQFF
TRBV6-6	.	TRBJ2-7	.	TGTGCCATTTGGGACGGGGTCTACGAGCAGTACTTC	CAIWDGVYEQYF
TRBV6-5	.	TRBJ2-7	.	TGTGCCAGCAGGTTCCTCGGGGAAGCCTACGAGCAGTACTTC	CASRFLGEAYEQYF
TRBV7-8	.	TRBJ1-2	.	TGTGCCAGCAGCTTAGAGGGGAGAGCTAACTATGGCTACACCTTC	CASSLEGRANYGYTF
TRBV9	few	TRBJ2-1	.	TGTGCCAGCAGCGTAACGGGGGCCACCTACAATGAGCAGTTCTTC	CASSVTGATYNEQFF
TRBV7-3	.	TRBJ2-2	TRBD1	TGTGCCAGCAGCACGGGACAGGTCAACACCGGGGAGCTGTTTTTT	CASSTGQVNTGELFF
TRBV6-5	.	TRBJ1-4	.	TGTGCCAGCAGTTCCGTACAGCCGACTAATGAAAAACTGTTTTTT	CASSSVQPTNEKLFF
TRBV10-3	few	TRBJ2-1	.	TGTGCCATCAGTGCCAACAAAGGGAGGGACAACAATGAGCAGTTCTTC	CAISANKGRDNNEQFF
TRBV9	.	TRBJ2-5	TRBD2	TGTGCCAGCAGCGACCCAGCGGGGGTATCCCAAGAGACCCAGTACTTC	CASSDPAGVSQETQYF
TRBV2	.	TRBJ2-5	.	TGTGCCAGCAGAAAGATTACTCAAGAGACCCAGTACTTC	CASRKITQETQYF